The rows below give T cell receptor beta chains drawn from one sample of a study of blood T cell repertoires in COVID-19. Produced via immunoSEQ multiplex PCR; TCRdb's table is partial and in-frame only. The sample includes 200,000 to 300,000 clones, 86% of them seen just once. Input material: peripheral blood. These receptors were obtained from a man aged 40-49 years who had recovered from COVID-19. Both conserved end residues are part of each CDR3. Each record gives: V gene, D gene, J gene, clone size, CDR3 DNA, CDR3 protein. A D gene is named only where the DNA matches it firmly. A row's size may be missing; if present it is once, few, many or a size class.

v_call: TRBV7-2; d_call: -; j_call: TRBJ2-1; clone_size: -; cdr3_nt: TGTGCCAGCAGCCCAACAGGGGGGGCCGGCAATGAGCAGTTCTTC; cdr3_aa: CASSPTGGAGNEQFF
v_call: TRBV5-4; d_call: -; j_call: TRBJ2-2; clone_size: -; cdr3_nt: TGTGCCAGCAGCCCCACTAGCAGTCTCACCGGGGAGCTGTTTTTT; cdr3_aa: CASSPTSSLTGELFF
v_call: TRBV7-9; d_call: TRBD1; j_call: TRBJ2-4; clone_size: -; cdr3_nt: TGTGCCAGCAGCTTAGCTGACAGGGGGCTGAACATTCAGTACTTC; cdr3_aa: CASSLADRGLNIQYF
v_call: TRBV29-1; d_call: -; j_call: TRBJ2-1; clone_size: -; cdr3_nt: TGCAGCGTTGTTAGCAGTCCAAGAAATGAGCAGTTCTTC; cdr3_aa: CSVVSSPRNEQFF
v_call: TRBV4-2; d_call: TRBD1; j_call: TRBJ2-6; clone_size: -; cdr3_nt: TGTGCCAGCAGCCAAGGGGGGACAGGGGGCTCCGGGGCCAACGTCCTGACTTTC; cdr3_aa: CASSQGGTGGSGANVLTF
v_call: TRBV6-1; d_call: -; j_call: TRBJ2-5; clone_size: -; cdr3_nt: TGTGCCAGCAGTGAAGAGACAGCCCTGGGCTTCCAAGAGACCCAGTACTTC; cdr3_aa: CASSEETALGFQETQYF
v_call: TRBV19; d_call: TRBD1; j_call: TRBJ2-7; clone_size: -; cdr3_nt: TGTGCCAGTAGTACTACAGGGGGCTATTACGAGCAGTACTTC; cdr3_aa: CASSTTGGYYEQYF
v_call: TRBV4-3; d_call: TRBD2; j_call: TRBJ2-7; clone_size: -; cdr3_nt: TGCGCCAGCAGCCAAGTAGCGGGGACCGAGCAGTACTTC; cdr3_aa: CASSQVAGTEQYF
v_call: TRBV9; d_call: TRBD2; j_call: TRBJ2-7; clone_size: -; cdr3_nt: TGTGCCAGCAGCACCCGACAGCCACTAGCGGGAAGTGAGCAGTACTTC; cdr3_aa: CASSTRQPLAGSEQYF
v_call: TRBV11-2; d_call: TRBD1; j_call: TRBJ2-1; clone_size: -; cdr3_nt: TGTGCCAGCAGCCCCCGGGACAGGGTAAATAATGAGCAGTTCTTC; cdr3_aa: CASSPRDRVNNEQFF
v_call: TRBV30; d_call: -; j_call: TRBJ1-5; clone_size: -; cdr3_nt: TGTGCCGGCCGGGGAGGCCGTTATAGCAATCAGCCCCAGCATTTT; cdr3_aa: CAGRGGRYSNQPQHF
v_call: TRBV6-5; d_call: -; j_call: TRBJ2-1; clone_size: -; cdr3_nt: TGTGCCAGCACCCCTCAGGAATACAATGAGCAGTTCTTC; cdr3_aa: CASTPQEYNEQFF
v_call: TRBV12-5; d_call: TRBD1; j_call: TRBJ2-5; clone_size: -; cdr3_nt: TGTGCTAGTGGTTTGGGCAGCTACAGGGGGAATTTCGAGACCCAGTACTTC; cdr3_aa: CASGLGSYRGNFETQYF
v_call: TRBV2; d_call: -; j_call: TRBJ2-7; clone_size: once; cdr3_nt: TGTGCCAGCAGCCCGGGACATCGGACCTACGAGCAGTACTTC; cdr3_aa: CASSPGHRTYEQYF
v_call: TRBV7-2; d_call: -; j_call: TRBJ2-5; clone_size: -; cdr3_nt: TGTGCCAGCAGCTTAGGTCCCCTAGCTGCTGAGACCCAGTACTTC; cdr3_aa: CASSLGPLAAETQYF
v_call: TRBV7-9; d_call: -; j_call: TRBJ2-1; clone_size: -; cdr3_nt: TGTGCCAGCAGCTCCTCGGGGGACAATGAGCAGTTCTTC; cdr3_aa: CASSSSGDNEQFF
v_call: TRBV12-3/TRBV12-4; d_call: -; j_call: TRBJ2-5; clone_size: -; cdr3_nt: TGTGCCAGCAGCCCGAGGGCCCGGTCAGCCCAGTACTTC; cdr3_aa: CASSPRARSAQYF
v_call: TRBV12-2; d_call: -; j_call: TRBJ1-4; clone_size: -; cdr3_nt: TGTGCAGCGGGGGGGACCCTTAATGAAAAACTGTTTTTT; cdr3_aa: CAAGGTLNEKLFF
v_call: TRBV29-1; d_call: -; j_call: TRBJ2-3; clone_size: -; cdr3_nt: TGCAGCGTTGAACGAGGCACAGATACGCAGTATTTT; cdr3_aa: CSVERGTDTQYF
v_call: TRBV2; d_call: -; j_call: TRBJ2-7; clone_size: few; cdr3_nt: TGTGCCAGCAGTGGGGCAGGGGTGCCCATCGAGCAGTACTTC; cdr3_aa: CASSGAGVPIEQYF
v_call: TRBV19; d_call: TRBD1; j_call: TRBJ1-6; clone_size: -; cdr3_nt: TGTGCCAGTAGTACCCGGACAGGTTTAAGGCGTGCAGCACCCCTCCACTTT; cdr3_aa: CASSTRTGLRRAAPLHF
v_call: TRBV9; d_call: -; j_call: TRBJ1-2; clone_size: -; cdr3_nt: TGTGCCAGCAGCGTAGTGGTAGAAGGGGCGGGGCTCTGGTATGGCTACACCTTC; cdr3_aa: CASSVVVEGAGLWYGYTF
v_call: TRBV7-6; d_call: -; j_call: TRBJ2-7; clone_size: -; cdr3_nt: TGTGCCAGCAGCACCCGAGGGCAGTCCTACGAGCAGTACTTC; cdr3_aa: CASSTRGQSYEQYF
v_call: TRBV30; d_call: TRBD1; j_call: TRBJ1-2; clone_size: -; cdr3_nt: TGTGCCTGGAAAGGGGGCTCTTACTATGGCTACACCTTC; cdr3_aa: CAWKGGSYYGYTF
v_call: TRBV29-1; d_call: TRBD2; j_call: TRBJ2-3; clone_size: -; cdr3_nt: TGCAGCGTTGAAAGGACTAGCGGATCGGGCACAGATACGCAGTATTTT; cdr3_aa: CSVERTSGSGTDTQYF
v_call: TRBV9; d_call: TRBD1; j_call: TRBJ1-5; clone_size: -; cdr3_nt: TGTGCCATTTCTCAGGGACAGGGGGGAGGTGATCAGCCCCAGCATTTT; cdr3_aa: CAISQGQGGGDQPQHF
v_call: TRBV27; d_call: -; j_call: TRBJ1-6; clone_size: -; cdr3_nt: TGTGCCAGCAGTAAACCACCTAACTCACCCCTCCACTTT; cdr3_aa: CASSKPPNSPLHF
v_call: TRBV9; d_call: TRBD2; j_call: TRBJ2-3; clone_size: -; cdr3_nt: TGTGCCAGCAGCGTAGCTCCGGGGGGGTTAGATACGCAGTATTTT; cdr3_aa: CASSVAPGGLDTQYF
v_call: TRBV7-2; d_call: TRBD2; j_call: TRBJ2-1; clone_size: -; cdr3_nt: TGTGCCAGCATGGCGGGAGGGCCCGTAGGTGAGCAGTTCTTC; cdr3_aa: CASMAGGPVGEQFF
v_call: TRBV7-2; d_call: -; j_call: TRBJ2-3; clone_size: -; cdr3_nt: TGTGCCAGCAGCTCCGACGTATGGGGCAAGGGGCAGTATTTT; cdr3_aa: CASSSDVWGKGQYF
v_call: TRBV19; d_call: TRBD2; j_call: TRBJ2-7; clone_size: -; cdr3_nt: TGTGCCAGTAGGAAACTAGCGGGGCCACACGAGCAGTACTTC; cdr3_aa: CASRKLAGPHEQYF
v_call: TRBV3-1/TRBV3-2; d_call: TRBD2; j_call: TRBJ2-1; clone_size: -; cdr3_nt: TGTGCCAGCAGCCAAGATTGGGCTAGCGGGGCAGATGAGCAGTTCTTC; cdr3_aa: CASSQDWASGADEQFF
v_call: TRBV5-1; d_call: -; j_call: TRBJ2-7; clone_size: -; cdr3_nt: TGCGCCAGCAGCTTGGAACAGGGCAGCTCCTACGAGCAGTACTTC; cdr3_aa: CASSLEQGSSYEQYF
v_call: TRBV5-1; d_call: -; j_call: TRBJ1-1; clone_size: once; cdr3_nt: TGCGCCAGCAGCTTGGCGGGAATGAACACTGAAGCTTTCTTT; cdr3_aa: CASSLAGMNTEAFF
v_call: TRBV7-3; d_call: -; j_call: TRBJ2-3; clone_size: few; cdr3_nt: TGTGCCAGCAGCCCAGATTGGCCAGATACGCAGTATTTT; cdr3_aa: CASSPDWPDTQYF
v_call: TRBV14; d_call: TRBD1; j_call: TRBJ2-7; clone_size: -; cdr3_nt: TGTGCCAGCAGAGAGACAGGGGGATCCTACGAGCAGTACTTC; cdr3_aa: CASRETGGSYEQYF
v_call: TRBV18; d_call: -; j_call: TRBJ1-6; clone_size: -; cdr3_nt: TGTGCCAGCTCACCACTCGGACAGAGCTCCTATAATTCACCCCTCCACTTT; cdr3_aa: CASSPLGQSSYNSPLHF
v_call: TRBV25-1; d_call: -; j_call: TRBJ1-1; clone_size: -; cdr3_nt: TGTGCCAGCAGTGATTGGGGAGGCCGGGGTAACACTGAAGCTTTCTTT; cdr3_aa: CASSDWGGRGNTEAFF
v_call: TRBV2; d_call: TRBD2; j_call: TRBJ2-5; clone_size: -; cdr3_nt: TGTGCCAGCAGTCTTTCACCGGGACTAGTCGGAGAGACCCAGTACTTC; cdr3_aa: CASSLSPGLVGETQYF
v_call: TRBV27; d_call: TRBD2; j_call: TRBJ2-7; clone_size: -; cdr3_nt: TGTGCCAGCAGTCCAAAACGGGGGGGGAGCTCCTACGAGCAGTACTTC; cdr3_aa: CASSPKRGGSSYEQYF
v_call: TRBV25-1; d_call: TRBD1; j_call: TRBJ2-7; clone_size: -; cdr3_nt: TGTGCCAGCAGTGAATACCTCACAGGGGGCGAGCAGTACTTC; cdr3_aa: CASSEYLTGGEQYF
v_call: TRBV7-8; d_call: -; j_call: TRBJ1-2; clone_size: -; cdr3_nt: TGTGCCAGCAGCTTAGGGGGCAGCAATAGCTATGGCTACACCTTC; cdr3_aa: CASSLGGSNSYGYTF
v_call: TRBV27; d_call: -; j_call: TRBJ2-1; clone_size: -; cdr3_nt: TGTGCCAGCAGACTCGGTCCCCCATCCAATGAGCAGTTCTTC; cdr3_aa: CASRLGPPSNEQFF
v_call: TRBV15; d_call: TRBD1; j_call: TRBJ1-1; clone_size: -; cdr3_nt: TGTGCCACCAGCAGAGATTTCCTCGGACAGGGGGCTGAAGCTTTCTTT; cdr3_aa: CATSRDFLGQGAEAFF
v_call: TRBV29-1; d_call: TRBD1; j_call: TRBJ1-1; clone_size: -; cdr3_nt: TGCAGCGCCCGGGGTGAAACGGTTCGGACAGGGGGCGTTAACACTGAAGCTTTCTTT; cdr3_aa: CSARGETVRTGGVNTEAFF
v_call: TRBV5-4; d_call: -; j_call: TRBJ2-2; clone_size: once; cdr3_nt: TGTGCCAGCAGCCGGCGCAGGGTTGAAGGGGAGCTGTTTTTT; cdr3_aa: CASSRRRVEGELFF
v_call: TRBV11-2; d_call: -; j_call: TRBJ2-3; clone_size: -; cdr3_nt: TGTGCCAGCAGCTTAGGGTCCACACCTAGCACAGATACGCAGTATTTT; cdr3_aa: CASSLGSTPSTDTQYF
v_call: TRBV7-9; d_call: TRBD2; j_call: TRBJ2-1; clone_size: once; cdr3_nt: TGTGCCAGCAGCTTGCGGGCGGGAGTTTACCATGAGCAGTTCTTC; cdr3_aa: CASSLRAGVYHEQFF
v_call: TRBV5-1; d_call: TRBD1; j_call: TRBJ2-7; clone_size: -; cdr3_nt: TGCGCCAGCGGGACAGGGACTTTGGCCGAGCAGTACTTC; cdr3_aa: CASGTGTLAEQYF
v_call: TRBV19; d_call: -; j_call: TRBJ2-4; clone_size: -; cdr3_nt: TGTGCCAGTAGTATCGACAGTCTAGCCAAAAACATTCAGTACTTC; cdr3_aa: CASSIDSLAKNIQYF
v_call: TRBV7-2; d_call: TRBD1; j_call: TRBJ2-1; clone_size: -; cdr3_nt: TGTGCCAGCGGGACAGGGGGCCTTGAGCAGTTCTTC; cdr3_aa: CASGTGGLEQFF